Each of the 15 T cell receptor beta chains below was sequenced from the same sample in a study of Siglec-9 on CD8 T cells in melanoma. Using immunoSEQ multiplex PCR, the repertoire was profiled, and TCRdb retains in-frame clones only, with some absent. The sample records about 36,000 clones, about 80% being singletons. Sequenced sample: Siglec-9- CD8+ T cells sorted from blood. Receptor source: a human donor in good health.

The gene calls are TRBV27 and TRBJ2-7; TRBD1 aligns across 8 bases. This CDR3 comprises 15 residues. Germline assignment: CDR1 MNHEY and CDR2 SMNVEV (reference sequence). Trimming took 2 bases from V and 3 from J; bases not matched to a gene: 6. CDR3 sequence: CASSLRSGGLYEQYF. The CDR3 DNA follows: TGTGCCAGCAGTTTACGGTCAGGGGGCCTCTACGAGCAGTACTTC.

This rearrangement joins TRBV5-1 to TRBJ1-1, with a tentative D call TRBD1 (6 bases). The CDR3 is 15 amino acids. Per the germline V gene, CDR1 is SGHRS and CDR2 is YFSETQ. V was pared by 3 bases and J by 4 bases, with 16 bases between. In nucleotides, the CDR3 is TGCGCCAGCAGCTCCCGGGGGGCGGATCCCACTGAAGCTTTCTTT. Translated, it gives CASSSRGADPTEAFF.

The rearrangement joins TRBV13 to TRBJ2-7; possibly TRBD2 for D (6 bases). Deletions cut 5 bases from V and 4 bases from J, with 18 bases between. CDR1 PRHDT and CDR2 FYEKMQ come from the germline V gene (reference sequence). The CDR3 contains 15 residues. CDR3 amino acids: CASSVVEGRRYEQYF. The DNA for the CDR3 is TGTGCCAGCAGCGTTGTAGAGGGGAGGAGGTACGAGCAGTACTTC.

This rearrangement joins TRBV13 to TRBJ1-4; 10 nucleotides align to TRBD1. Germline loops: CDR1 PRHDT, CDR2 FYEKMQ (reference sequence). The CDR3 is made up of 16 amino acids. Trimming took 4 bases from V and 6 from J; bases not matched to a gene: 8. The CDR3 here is CASSSLSGTGDEKLFF. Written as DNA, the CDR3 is TGTGCCAGCAGCTCCCTGTCCGGGACAGGGGATGAAAAACTGTTTTTT.

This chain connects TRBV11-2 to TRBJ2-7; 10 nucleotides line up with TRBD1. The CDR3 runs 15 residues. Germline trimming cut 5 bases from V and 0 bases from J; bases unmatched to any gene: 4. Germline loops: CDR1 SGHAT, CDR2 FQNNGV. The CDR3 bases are TGTGCCAGCAGCACGGGACAGGGGACCTCCTACGAGCAGTACTTC. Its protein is CASSTGQGTSYEQYF.

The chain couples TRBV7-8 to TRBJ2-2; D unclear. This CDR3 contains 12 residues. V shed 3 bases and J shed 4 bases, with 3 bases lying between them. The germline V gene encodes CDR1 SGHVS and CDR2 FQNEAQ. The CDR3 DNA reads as TGTGCCAGCAGCTTGGCCACCGGGGAGCTGTTTTTT. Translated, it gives CASSLATGELFF.

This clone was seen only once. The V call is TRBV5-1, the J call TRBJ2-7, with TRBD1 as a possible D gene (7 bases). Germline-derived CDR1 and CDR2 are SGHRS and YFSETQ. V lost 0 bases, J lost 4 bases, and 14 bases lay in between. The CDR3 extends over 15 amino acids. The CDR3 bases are TGCGCCAGCAGCTTGGTGGAGGGACAGAAGTACGAGCAGTACTTC. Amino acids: CASSLVEGQKYEQYF.

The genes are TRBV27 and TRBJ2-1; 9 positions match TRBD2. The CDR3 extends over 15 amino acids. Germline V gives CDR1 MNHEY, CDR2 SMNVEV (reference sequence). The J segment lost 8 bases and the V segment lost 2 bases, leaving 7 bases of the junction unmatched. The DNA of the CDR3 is TGTGCCAGCAGTTTAGAACGCGGGGGGGCGGATGAGCAGTTCTTC. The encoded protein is CASSLERGGADEQFF.

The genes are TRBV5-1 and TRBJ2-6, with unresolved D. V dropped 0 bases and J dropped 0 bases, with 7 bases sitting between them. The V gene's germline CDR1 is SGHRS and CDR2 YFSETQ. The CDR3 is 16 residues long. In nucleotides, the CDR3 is TGCGCCAGCAGCTTGGAGCTGGTCTCTGGGGCCAACGTCCTGACTTTC. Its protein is CASSLELVSGANVLTF.

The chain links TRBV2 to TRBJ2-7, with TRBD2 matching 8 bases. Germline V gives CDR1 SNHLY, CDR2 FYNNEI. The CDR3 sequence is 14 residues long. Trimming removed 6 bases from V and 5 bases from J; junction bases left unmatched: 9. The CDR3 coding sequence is TGTGCCAGCAGCGAGGGACTAGTTGGGAACGAGCAGTACTTC. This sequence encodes CASSEGLVGNEQYF.

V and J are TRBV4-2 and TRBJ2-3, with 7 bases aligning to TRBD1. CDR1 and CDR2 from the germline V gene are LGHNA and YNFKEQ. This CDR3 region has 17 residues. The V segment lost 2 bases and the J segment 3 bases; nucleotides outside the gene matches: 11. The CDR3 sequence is CASSQIGEQGVTDTQYF. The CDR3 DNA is TGTGCCAGCAGCCAAATAGGGGAGCAGGGGGTGACAGATACGCAGTATTTT.

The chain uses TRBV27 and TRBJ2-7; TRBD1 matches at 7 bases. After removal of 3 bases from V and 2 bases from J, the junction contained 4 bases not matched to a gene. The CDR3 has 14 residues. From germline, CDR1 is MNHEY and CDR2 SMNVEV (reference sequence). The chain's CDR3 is CASSFVGGTYEQYF. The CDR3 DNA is TGTGCCAGCAGTTTCGTAGGGGGCACCTACGAGCAGTACTTC.

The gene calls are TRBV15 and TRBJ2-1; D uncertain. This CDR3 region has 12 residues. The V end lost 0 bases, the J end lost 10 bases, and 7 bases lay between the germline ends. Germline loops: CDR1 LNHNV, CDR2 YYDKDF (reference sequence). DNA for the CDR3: TGTGCCACCAGCAGAGATAAGTACGAGCAGTTCTTC. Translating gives CATSRDKYEQFF.

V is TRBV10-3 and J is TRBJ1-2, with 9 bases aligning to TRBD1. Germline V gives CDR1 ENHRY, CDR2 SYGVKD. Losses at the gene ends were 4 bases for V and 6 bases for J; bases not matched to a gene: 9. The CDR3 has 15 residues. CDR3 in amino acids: CAISGEDRGEDGYTF. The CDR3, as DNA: TGTGCCATCAGTGGGGAGGACAGGGGCGAGGATGGCTACACCTTC.

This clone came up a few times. CDR3 bases: TGTGCCAGCAGCTTATCCTACCCTGAAGCTTTCTTT. Its protein is CASSLSYPEAFF. The chain uses TRBV11-3 and TRBJ1-1, with D unclear. This CDR3 has 12 amino acids. Germline loops: CDR1 SGHNT, CDR2 YENEEA. V was clipped by 2 bases and J by 6 bases, with 7 bases between them. Using reference TRBV11-3 and TRBJ1-1 for the parts outside the CDR3, the full variable domain is EAGVVQSPRYKIIEKKQPVAFWCNPISGHNTLYWYLQNLGQGPELLIRYENEEAVDDSQLPKDRFSAERLKGVDSTLKIQPAELGDSAVYLCASSLSYPEAFFGQGTRLTVV.